A single sample gave rise to the 3 T cell receptor beta chains below, sequenced in a study of blood T cell repertoires in COVID-19. Produced via immunoSEQ multiplex PCR; TCRdb's table is partial and in-frame only. Of more than 150,000 clones in the sample, approximately 80% were seen once. The sample taken for sequencing was peripheral blood. Every receptor here comes from a man aged 55-75 years with acute or convalescent COVID-19.

A note on this clone: Relative to the germline gene, one junction end is altered; a read error may explain this. This chain connects TRBV6-1 to TRBJ1-5; D is unclear. This CDR3 has 15 residues. Germline V gives CDR1 MNHNS, CDR2 SASEGT. CDR3 in DNA: TGTGCCAGCAGGGAAGCCGGGGTTAGCAATCAGCCCCAGCATTTT. Its translation is CASREAGVSNQPQHF.

This chain uses TRBV11-2 with TRBJ2-5; TRBD1 matches 9 bases. Germline trimming cut 2 bases from V and 6 bases from J; bases unmatched to any gene: 4. The CDR3 length is 14 residues. CDR1 and CDR2 (germline): SGHAT, FQNNGV. The CDR3 DNA sequence: TGTGCCAGCAGCTTATACAGGGGGCCAAAGACCCAGTACTTC. This encodes CASSLYRGPKTQYF. Drawing the rest from reference TRBV11-2 and TRBJ2-5, the complete variable domain is EAGVAQSPRYKIIEKRQSVAFWCNPISGHATLYWYQQILGQGPKLLIQFQNNGVVDDSQLPKDRFSAERLKGVDSTLKIQPAKLEDSAVYLCASSLYRGPKTQYFGPGTRLLVL.

V usage is TRBV13 and J usage is TRBJ1-3, with no clear D. This CDR3 has 13 amino acids. Germline values: CDR1 PRHDT, CDR2 FYEKMQ (reference sequence). The V end lost 5 bases, the J end lost 2 bases, and 7 bases lay between the germline ends. CDR3 loop: CASSPSTGNTIYF. As DNA, the CDR3 is TGTGCCAGCAGCCCCTCTACTGGAAACACCATATATTTT.